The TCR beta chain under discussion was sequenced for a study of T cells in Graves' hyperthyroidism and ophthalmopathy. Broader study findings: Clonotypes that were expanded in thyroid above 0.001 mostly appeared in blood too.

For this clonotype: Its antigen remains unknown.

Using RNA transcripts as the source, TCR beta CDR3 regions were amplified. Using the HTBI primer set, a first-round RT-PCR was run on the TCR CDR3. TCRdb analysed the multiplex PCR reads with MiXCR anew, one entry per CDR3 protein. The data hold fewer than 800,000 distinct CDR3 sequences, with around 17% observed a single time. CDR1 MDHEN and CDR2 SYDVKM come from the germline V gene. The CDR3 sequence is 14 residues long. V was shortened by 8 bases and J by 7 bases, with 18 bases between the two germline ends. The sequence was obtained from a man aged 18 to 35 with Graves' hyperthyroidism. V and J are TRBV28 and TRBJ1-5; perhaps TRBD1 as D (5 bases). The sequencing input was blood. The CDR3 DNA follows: TGTGCCAGCGAAGTTGAAGGGGAAGGGCAGCCCCAGCATTTT. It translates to CASEVEGEGQPQHF.